The next 5 T cell receptor beta chains were all read from a single sample in a study of cytomegalovirus exposure and HLA in healthy donors. PCR employed 60 Vbeta and 13 Jbeta primers. Repertoires were generated with immunoSEQ multiplex PCR, while TCRdb's copy carries only in-frame clones and drops some. The sample shows about 140,000 clones, 76% of them seen only once. The sample comprised PBMCs. The origin of the receptors is a man in his late teens or twenties in good health and CMV-seronegative.

The chain couples TRBV9 to TRBJ1-2, with D maybe TRBD1 (5 bases). With 3 bases removed from V and 8 bases from J, the gap between germline ends came to 29 bases. The CDR3 spans 18 residues. Germline V gives CDR1 SGDLS, CDR2 YYNGEE. The CDR3, as DNA: TGTGCCAGCAGCGAAGTCACCAATTCGGGGGGTTTGAGCTCGGGCTACACCTTC. Protein product: CASSEVTNSGGLSSGYTF.

This clone has a handful of counts. This sample also contains other DNA sequences that code for the same CDR3. The chain recombines TRBV19 with TRBJ2-7; a possible D gene is TRBD2 (5 bases). Germline assignment: CDR1 LNHDA and CDR2 SQIVND (reference sequence). The CDR3 extends over 13 amino acids. Trimming took off 4 bases at V and 3 bases at J, with 10 bases between the two ends. CDR3: CASSRPGNYEQYF. The CDR3 DNA follows: TGTGCCAGTAGTAGACCGGGAAACTACGAGCAGTACTTC.

The gene calls are TRBV11-2 and TRBJ1-6; TRBD1 aligns across 9 bases. The CDR3 covers 17 residues. Per germline, CDR1 SGHAT and CDR2 FQNNGV. V was clipped by 5 bases and J by 1 base; unmatched bases: 6. CDR3 DNA sequence: TGTGCCAGCAGCGTATCACAGGGGGCGTCCTATAATTCACCCCTCCACTTT. This encodes CASSVSQGASYNSPLHF.

The rearrangement uses TRBV7-9 and TRBJ2-7; TRBD1 matches at 9 bases. Germline-derived CDR1 and CDR2 are SEHNR and FQNEAQ (reference sequence). J lost 0 bases, V lost 5 bases, and 5 bases had no gene match. CDR3 length equals 15 residues. In DNA form, the CDR3 reads TGTGCCAGCAGCCTGACGGGACAGGGCTCCTACGAGCAGTACTTC. It encodes CASSLTGQGSYEQYF.

V and J are TRBV2 and TRBJ2-1; a weak D match, TRBD1 (6 bases). Germline V lookup: CDR1 SNHLY, CDR2 FYNNEI. The CDR3 is 16 amino acids. Between the trimmed V and J ends, which lost 3 bases and 3 bases, there was a span of 15 bases. Here the CDR3 DNA reads TGTGCCAGCAGTGATTGGCAGGGGTACCTCTACAATGAGCAGTTCTTC. Encoded protein: CASSDWQGYLYNEQFF.